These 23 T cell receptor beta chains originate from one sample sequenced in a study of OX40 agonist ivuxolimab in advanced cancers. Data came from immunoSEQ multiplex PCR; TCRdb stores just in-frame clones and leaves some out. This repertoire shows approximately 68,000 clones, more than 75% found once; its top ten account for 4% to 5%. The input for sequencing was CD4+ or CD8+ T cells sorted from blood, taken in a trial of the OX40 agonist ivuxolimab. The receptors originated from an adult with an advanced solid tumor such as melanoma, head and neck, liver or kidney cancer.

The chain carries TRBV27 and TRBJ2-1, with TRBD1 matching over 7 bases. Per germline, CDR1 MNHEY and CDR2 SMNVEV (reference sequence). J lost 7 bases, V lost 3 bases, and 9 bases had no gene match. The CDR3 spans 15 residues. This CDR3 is CASSFLQGSGNEQFF. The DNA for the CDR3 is TGTGCCAGCAGTTTTTTACAGGGGTCAGGGAATGAGCAGTTCTTC.

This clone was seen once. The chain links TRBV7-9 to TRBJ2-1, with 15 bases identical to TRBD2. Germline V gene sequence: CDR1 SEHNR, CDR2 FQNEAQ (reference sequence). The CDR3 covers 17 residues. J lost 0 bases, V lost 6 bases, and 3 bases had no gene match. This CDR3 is CASRGLAGGGSYNEQFF. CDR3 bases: TGTGCCAGCAGAGGACTAGCGGGAGGGGGCTCCTACAATGAGCAGTTCTTC.

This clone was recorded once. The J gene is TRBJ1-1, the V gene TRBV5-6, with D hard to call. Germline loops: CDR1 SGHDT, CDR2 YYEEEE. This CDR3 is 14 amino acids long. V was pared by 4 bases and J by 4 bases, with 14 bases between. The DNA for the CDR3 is TGTGCCAGCAGCGCTCCCTACCCCGGCACTGAAGCTTTCTTT. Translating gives CASSAPYPGTEAFF.

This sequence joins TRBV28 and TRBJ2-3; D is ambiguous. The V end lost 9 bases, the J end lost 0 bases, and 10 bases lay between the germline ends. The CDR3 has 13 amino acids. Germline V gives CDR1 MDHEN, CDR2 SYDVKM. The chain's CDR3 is CASRVSSTDTQYF. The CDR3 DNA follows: TGTGCCAGTCGGGTATCTAGCACAGATACGCAGTATTTT. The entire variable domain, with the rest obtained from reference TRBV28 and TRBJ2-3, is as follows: DVKVTQSSRYLVKRTGEKVFLECVQDMDHENMFWYRQDPGLGLRLIYFSYDVKMKEKGDIPEGYSVSREKKERFSLILESASTNQTSMYLCASRVSSTDTQYFGPGTRLTVL.

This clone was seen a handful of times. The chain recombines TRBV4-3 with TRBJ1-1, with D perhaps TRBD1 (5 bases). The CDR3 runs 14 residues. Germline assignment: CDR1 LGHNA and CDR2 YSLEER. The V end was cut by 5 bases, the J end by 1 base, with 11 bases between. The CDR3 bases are TGCGCCAGCAGCTTCCCGACAGAGAACACTGAAGCTTTCTTT. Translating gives CASSFPTENTEAFF.

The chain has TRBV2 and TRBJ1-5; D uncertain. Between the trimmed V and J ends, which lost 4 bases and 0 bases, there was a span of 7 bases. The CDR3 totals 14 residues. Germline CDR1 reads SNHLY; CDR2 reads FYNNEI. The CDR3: CASSGPFSNQPQHF. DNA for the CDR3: TGTGCCAGCAGTGGCCCCTTTAGCAATCAGCCCCAGCATTTT.

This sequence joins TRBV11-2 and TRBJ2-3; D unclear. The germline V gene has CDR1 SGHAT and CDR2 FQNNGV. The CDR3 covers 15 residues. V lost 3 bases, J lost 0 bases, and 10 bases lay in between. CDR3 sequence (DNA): TGTGCCAGCAGCTTCACTCCCCTAAGCACAGATACGCAGTATTTT. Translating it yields CASSFTPLSTDTQYF. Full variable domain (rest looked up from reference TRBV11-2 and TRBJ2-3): EAGVAQSPRYKIIEKRQSVAFWCNPISGHATLYWYQQILGQGPKLLIQFQNNGVVDDSQLPKDRFSAERLKGVDSTLKIQPAKLEDSAVYLCASSFTPLSTDTQYFGPGTRLTVL.

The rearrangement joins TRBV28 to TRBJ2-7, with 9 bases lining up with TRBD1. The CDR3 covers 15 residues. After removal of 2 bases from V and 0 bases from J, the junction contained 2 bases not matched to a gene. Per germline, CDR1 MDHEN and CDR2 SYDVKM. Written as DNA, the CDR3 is TGTGCCAGCAGTTTAAGGGACAGGGCCTCCTACGAGCAGTACTTC. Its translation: CASSLRDRASYEQYF.

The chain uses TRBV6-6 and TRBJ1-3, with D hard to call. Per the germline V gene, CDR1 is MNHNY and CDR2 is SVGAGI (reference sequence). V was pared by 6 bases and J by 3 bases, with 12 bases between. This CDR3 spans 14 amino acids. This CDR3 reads CASRTLGLGNTIYF. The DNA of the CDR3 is TGTGCCAGCAGAACCTTGGGCCTTGGAAACACCATATATTTT.

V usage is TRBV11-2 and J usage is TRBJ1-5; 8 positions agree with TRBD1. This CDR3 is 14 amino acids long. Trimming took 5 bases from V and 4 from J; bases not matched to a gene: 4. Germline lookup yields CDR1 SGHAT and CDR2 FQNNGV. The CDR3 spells CASSRTGGNQPQHF. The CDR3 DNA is TGTGCCAGCAGCCGAACAGGGGGAAATCAGCCCCAGCATTTT.

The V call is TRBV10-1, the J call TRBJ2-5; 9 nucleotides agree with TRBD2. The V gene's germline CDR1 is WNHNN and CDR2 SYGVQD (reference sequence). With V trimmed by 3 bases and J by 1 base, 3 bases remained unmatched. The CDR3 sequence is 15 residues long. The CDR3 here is CASSEWREGQETQYF. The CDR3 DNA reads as TGCGCCAGCAGTGAATGGCGGGAGGGCCAAGAGACCCAGTACTTC.

CDR3 protein: CASSSGQTNTEAFF. The CDR3 DNA follows: TGTGCCAGCAGTTCCGGACAGACGAACACTGAAGCTTTCTTT. V is TRBV6-5 and J is TRBJ1-1; D perhaps matches TRBD1 (6 bases). Germline V gives CDR1 MNHEY, CDR2 SVGAGI. The V end was cut by 4 bases, the J end by 1 base, with 10 bases between. CDR3 length: 14 amino acids.

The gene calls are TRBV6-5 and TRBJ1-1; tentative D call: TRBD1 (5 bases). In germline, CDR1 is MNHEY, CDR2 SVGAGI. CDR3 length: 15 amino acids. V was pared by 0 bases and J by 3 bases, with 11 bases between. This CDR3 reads CASSYSRGGDTEAFF. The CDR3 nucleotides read TGTGCCAGCAGTTACTCGCGGGGAGGGGACACTGAAGCTTTCTTT.

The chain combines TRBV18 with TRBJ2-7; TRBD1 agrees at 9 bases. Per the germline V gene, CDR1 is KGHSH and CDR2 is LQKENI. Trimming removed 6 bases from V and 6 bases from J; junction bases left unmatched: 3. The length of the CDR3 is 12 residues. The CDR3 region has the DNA TGTGCCAGCTCCGAGGACAGGGGCGAGCAGTACTTC. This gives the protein CASSEDRGEQYF.

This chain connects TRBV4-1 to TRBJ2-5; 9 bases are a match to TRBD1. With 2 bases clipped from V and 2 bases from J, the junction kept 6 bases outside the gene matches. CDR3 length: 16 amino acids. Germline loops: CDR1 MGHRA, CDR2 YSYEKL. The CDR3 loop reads CASSQRQGGGQETQYF. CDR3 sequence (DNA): TGCGCCAGCAGCCAACGACAGGGGGGGGGACAAGAGACCCAGTACTTC.

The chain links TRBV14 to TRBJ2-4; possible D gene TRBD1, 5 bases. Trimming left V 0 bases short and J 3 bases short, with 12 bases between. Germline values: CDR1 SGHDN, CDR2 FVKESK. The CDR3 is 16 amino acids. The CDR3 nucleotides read TGTGCCAGCAGCCAAGATATGACAGTCGGCAAAAACATTCAGTACTTC. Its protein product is CASSQDMTVGKNIQYF.

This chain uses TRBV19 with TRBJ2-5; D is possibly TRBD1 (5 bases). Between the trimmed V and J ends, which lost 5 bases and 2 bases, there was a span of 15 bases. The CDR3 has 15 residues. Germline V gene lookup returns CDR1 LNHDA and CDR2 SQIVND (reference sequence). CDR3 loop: CASSAQTTEQETQYF. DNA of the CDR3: TGTGCCAGTAGTGCCCAAACGACAGAACAAGAGACCCAGTACTTC.

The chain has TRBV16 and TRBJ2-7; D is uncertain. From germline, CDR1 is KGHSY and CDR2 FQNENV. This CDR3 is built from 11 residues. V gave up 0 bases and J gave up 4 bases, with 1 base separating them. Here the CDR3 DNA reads TGTGCCAGCAGCCAATCTTACGAGCAGTACTTC. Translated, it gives CASSQSYEQYF.

Here the CDR3 DNA reads TGTGCCAGCACCCCCCTTCTAACTAGCGGCTCCTACAATGAGCAGTTCTTC. Its translation: CASTPLLTSGSYNEQFF. V usage is TRBV11-3 and J usage is TRBJ2-1; 8 bases match TRBD2. V shed 7 bases and J 0 bases; nucleotides not matched to a gene: 11. The CDR3 consists of 17 residues. Per the germline V gene, CDR1 is SGHNT and CDR2 is YENEEA.

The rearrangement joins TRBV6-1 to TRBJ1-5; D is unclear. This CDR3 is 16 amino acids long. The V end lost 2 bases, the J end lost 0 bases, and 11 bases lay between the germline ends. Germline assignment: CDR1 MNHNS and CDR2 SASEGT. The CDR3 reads CASSERVADSNQPQHF. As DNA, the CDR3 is TGTGCCAGCAGTGAAAGGGTAGCGGATAGCAATCAGCCCCAGCATTTT.

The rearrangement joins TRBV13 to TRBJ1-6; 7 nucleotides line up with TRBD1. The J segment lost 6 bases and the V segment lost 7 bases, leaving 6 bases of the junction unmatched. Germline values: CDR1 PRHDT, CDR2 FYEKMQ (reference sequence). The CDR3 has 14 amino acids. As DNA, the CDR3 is TGTGCCAGCACACGGGGGACAGCTAATTCACCCCTCCACTTT. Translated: CASTRGTANSPLHF.

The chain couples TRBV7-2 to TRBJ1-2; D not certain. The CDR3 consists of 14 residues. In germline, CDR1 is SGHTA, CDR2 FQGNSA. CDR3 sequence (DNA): TGTGCTACCTTGGCCGGACGATCTAACTATGGCTACACCTTC. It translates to CATLAGRSNYGYTF.

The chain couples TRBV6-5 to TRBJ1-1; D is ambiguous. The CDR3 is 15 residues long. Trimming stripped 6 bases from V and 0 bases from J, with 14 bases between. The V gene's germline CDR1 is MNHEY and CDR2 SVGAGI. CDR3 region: CASSLRAIMNTEAFF. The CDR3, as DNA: TGTGCCAGCAGCCTCAGAGCCATAATGAACACTGAAGCTTTCTTT.